This T cell receptor beta chain was identified during a study of spatial heterogeneity in lung cancer. Whole-study context: The average appearance count of each unique TCR and UMI combination in raw reads was more than eight. Study-level results: Counts that tracked tumor mutation counts were those of expanded intratumoral alpha and beta TCRs.

Described time point: sample taken at primary tumor resection. There were 72 donors, all of them untreated patients with early-stage non-small cell lung cancer. Whole RNA came from tumor, nontumor lung or frozen PBMC and was sequenced without being sorted. This clonotype was counted ten times or more. The antigen remains undetermined. The library protocol tagged each TCR cDNA with a unique molecular identifier. TCRdb recomputed calls from the 5' RACE reads with MiXCR, one row per CDR3 protein. The sample consists of thousands of distinct CDR3 sequences, over 2.5% of them appearing once. The starting material was lung tumor tissue, obtained at surgery. The clonotype originates from a male donor with early-stage non-small cell lung cancer.

In nucleotides, the CDR3 is TGCGCCAGCAGCCCAGGACACTTAGGAGAGACCCAGTACTTC. This translates into CASSPGHLGETQYF. The chain uses TRBV5-1 and TRBJ2-5, with TRBD1 as a possible D gene (5 bases). Germline CDR1 and CDR2: SGHRS and YFSETQ. The CDR3 runs to 14 residues. Trimming pared 4 bases from V and 4 bases from J, leaving 14 bases between.